The following is a T cell receptor (beta chain) sequence with its context. The sample is drawn from a study of technical replicates of blood from several donors. TCRdb's table, derived via immunoSEQ multiplex PCR, lists solely in-frame clones and lacks some. The table records more than 55,000 clones, approximately 89% of them present only once. CDR1 and CDR2 from the germline V gene are LNHDA and SQIVND (reference sequence). V shed 5 bases, J shed 3 bases, and the junction held 6 bases outside the gene matches. The CDR3 is 16 residues long. Material: PBMCs. The J gene is TRBJ2-7, the V gene TRBV19; 14 bases map to TRBD2. This sequence originates from a human donor in good health. Some clones in this sample may be carry-over from other donors' samples. As DNA, the CDR3 is TGTGCCAGTAGTGATCCGGGACTAGCGGGAGACTACGAGCAGTACTTC. The encoded protein is CASSDPGLAGDYEQYF.